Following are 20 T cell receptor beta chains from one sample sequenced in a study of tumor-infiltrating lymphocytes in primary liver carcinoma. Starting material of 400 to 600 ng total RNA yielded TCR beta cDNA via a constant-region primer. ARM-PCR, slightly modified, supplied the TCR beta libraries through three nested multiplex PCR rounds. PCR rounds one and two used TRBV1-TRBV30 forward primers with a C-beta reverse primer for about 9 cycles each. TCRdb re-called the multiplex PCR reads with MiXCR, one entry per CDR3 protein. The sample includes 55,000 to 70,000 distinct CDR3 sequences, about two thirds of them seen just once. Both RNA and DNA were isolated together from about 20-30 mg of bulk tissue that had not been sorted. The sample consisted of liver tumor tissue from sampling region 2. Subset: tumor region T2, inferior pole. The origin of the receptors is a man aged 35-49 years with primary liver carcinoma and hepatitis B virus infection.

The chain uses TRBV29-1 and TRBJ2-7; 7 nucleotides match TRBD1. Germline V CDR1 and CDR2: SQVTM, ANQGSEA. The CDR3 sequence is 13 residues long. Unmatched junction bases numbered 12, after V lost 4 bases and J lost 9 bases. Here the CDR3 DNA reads TGCAGCGTTGTCCCGACAGGGCTCCACGGGCAGTACTTC. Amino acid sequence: CSVVPTGLHGQYF.

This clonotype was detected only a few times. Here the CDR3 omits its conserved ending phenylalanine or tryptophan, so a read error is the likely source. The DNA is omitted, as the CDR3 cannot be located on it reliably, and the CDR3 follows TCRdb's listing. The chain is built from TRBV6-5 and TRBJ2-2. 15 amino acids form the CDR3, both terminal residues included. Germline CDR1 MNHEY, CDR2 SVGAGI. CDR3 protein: CASSYRSVRPGELFL.

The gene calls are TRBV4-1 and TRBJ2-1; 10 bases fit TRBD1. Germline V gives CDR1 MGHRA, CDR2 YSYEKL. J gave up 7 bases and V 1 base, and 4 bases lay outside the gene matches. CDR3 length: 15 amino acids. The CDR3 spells CASSQADRGRNEQFF. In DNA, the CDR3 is TGCGCCAGCAGCCAAGCAGACAGGGGGCGGAATGAGCAGTTCTTC.

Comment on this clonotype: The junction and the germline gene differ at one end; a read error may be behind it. In DNA, the CDR3 is TGTGCCTGGAGGGGGTCTGGGTCCAACCTCCTGACTTTC. Protein product: CAWRGSGSNLLTF. The J gene is TRBJ2-6, the V gene TRBV30; D unclear. The CDR3 totals 13 residues. Germline CDR1 GTSNPN, CDR2 SVGIG (reference sequence).

CDR3 protein: CSVEEPGRNIQYF. The CDR3, as DNA: TGCAGCGTTGAAGAACCCGGTCGTAACATTCAGTACTTC. The chain joins TRBV29-1 to TRBJ2-4; D call uncertain. The V and J ends lost 0 bases and 7 bases respectively, with 10 bases between them. The CDR3 is 13 residues long. In germline, CDR1 is SQVTM, CDR2 ANQGSEA.

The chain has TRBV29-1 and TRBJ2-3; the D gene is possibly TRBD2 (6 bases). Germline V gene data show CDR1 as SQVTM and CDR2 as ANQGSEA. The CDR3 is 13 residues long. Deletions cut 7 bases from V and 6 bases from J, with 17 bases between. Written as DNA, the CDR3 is TGCAGCGGTACCCTAGCGAGAGGGGATACGCAGTATTTT. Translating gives CSGTLARGDTQYF.

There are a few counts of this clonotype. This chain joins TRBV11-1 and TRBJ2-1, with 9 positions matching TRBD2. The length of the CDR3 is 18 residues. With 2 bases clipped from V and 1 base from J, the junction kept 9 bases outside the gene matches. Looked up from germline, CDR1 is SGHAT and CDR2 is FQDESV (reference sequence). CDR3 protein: CASSLYHPAGGSYNEQFF. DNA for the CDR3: TGTGCCAGCAGCTTATACCACCCCGCGGGAGGGTCCTACAATGAGCAGTTCTTC.

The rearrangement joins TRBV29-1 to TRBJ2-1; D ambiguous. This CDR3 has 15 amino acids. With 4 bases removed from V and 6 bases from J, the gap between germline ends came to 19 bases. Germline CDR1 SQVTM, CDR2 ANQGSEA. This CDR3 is CSVAVSTGVFNEQFF. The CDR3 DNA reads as TGCAGCGTTGCCGTCTCAACGGGCGTCTTCAATGAGCAGTTCTTC.

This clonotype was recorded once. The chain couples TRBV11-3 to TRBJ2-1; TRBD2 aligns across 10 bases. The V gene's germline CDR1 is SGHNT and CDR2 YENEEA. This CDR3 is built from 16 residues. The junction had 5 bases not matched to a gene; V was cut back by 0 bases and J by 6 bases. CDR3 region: CASSLDSSGRLNEQFF. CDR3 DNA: TGTGCCAGCAGCTTAGATTCTAGCGGGAGACTCAATGAGCAGTTCTTC.

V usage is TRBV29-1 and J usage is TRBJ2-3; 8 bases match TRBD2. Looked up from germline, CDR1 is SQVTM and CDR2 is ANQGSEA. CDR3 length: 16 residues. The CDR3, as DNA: TGCAGGGTCGCGACTTCCTCTAGCGGGTGGGCCGTTACGCAGTATTTT. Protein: CRVATSSSGWAVTQYF.

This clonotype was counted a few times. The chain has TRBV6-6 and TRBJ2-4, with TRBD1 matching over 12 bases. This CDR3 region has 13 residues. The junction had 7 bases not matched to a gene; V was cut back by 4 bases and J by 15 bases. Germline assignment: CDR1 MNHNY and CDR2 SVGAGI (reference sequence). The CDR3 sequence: CASSSGTGGAGYF. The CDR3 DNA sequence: TGTGCCAGCAGTTCCGGGACAGGGGGCGCGGGGTACTTC.

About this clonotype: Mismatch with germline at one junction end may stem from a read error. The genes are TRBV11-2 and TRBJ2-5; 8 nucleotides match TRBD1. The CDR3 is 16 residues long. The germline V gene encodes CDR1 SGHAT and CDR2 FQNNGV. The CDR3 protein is CASILTAGGSWETQYF. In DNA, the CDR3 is TGCGCCAGCATCTTAACAGCAGGGGGCTCGTGGGAGACCCAGTACTTC.

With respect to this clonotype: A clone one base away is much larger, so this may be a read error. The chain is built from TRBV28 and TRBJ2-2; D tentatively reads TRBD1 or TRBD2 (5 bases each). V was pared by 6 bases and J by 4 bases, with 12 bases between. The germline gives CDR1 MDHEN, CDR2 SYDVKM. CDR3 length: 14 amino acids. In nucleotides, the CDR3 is TGTGCCAGCAGCCTGACAGAGGGCACCGGGGAGCTGTTTTTT. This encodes CASSLTEGTGELFF.

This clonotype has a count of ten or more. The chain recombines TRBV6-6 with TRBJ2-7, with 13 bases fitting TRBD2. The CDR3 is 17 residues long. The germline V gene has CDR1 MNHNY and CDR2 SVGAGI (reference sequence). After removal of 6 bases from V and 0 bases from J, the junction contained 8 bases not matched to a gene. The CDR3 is CASSSGTSGKLSYEQYF. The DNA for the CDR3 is TGTGCCAGCAGCTCTGGGACTAGCGGGAAACTCTCCTACGAGCAGTACTTC.

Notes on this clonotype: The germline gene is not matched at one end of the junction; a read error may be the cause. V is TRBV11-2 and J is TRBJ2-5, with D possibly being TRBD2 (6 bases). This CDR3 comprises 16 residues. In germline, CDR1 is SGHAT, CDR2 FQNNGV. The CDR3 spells CASSQTPGGRKETHYF. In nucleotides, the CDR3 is TGTGCCAGCAGTCAAACTCCTGGGGGGAGGAAAGAGACCCATTACTTC.

The CDR3 DNA is TGCAGCGGACTCACCCAGGGGACGGGGACTCAGTACTTC. As protein: CSGLTQGTGTQYF. The chain joins TRBV29-1 to TRBJ2-5, with D perhaps given as TRBD1 or TRBD2 (6 bases each). The CDR3 consists of 13 residues. The germline gives CDR1 SQVTM, CDR2 ANQGSEA. Trimming stripped 7 bases from V and 11 bases from J, with 23 bases between.

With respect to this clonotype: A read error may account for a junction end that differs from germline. CDR3 DNA: TGTGTCAGCAGCTTAGCATTAGGAGGGGCGAAGACCTGGGAGTTGTTTTTT. This sequence encodes CVSSLALGGAKTWELFF. The chain carries TRBV11-2 and TRBJ2-2, with D possibly TRBD2 on 6 matching bases. Per the germline V gene, CDR1 is SGHAT and CDR2 is FQNNGV. The CDR3 runs 17 residues.

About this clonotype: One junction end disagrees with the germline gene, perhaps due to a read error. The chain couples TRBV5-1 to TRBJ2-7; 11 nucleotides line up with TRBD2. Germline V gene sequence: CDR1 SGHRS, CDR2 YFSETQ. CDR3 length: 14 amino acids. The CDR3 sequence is CSSSLGTSGYEQYF. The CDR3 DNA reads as TGCTCCAGCAGCTTGGGGACTAGCGGCTACGAGCAGTACTTC.

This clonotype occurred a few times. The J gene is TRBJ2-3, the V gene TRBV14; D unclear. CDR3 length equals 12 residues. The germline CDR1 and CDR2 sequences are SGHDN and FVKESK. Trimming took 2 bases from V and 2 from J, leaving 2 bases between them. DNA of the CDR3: TGTGCCAGCAGCCAAACCACAGATACGCAGTATTTT. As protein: CASSQTTDTQYF.

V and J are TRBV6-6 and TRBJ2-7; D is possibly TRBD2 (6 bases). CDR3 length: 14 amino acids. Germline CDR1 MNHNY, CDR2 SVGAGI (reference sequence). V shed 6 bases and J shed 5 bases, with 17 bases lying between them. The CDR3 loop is CASRKGLAVDEQYF. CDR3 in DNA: TGTGCCAGCAGAAAAGGATTAGCGGTAGACGAGCAGTACTTC.